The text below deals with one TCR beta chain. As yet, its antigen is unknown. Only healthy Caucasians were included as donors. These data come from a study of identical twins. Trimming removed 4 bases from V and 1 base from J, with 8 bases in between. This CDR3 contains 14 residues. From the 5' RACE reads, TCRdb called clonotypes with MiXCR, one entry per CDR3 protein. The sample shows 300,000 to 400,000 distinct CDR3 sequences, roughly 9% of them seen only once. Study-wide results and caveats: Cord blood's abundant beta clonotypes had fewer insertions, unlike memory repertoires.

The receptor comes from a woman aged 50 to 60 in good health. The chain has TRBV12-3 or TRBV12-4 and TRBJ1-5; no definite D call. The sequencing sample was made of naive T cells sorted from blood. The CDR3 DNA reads TGTGCCAGCAGTTCGGACGGGAGCAATCAGCCCCAGCATTTT. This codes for CASSSDGSNQPQHF.